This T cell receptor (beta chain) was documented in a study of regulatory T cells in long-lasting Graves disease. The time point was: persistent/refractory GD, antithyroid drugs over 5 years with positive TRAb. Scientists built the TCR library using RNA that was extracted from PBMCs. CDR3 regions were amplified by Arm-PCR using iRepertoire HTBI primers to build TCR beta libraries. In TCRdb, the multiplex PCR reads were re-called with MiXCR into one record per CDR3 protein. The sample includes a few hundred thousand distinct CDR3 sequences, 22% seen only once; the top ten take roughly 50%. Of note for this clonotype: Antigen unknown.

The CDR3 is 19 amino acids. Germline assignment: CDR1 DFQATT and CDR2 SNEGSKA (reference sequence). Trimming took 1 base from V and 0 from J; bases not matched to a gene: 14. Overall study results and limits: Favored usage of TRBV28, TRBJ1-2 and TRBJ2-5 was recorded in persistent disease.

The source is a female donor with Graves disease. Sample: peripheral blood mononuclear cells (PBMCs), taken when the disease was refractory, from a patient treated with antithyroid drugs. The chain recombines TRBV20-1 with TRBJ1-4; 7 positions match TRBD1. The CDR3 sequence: CSARVVPGTALTTNEKLFF. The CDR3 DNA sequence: TGCAGTGCTAGAGTTGTCCCCGGGACAGCCCTAACAACTAATGAAAAACTGTTTTTT.